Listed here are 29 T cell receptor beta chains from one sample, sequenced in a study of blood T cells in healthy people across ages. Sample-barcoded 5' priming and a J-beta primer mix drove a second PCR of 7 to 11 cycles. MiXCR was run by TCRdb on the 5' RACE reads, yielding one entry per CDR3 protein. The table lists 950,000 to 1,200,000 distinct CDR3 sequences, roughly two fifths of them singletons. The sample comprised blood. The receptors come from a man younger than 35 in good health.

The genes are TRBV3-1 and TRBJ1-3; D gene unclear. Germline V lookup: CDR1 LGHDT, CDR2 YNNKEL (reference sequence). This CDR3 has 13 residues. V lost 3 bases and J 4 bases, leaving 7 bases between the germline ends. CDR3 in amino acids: CASSQGRGNTIYF. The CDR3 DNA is TGTGCCAGCAGCCAGGGAAGGGGAAACACCATATATTTT.

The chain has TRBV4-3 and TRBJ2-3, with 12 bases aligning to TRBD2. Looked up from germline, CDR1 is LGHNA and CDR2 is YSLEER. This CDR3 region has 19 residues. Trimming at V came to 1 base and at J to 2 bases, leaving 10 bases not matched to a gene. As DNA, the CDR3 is TGCGCCAGCAGCCAAGCGGCTAGCGGGGGGGGATCGATCACAGATACGCAGTATTTT. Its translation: CASSQAASGGGSITDTQYF.

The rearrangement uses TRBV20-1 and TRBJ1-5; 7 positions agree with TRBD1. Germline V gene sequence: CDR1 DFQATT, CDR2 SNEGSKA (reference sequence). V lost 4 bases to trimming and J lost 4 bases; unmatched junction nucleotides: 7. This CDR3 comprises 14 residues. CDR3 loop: CSANDRVRNQPQHF. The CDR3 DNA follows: TGCAGTGCTAATGACAGGGTAAGGAATCAGCCCCAGCATTTT.

The CDR3 nucleotides are TGTGCCAGCAGTTCGATTCTTACTAGCACAGATACGCAGTATTTT. It codes for CASSSILTSTDTQYF. The chain is built from TRBV12-3 or TRBV12-4 and TRBJ2-3; D unresolved. V was pared by 4 bases and J by 0 bases, with 11 bases between. The CDR3 spans 15 residues.

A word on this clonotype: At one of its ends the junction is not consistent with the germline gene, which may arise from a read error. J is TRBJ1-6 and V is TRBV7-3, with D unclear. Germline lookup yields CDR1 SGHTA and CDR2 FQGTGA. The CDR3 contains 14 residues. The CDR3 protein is CASSLGSINSPPHF. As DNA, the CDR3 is TGTGCCAGCAGCTTAGGGAGTATTAATTCACCCCCCCACTTT.

Here the CDR3 reads CASSRAEPRDTQYF. Here the CDR3 DNA reads TGTGCCAGCAGCAGGGCCGAACCCCGAGATACGCAGTATTTT. V is TRBV6-5 and J is TRBJ2-3; maybe TRBD1 (5 bases). Germline-derived CDR1 and CDR2 are MNHEY and SVGAGI. This CDR3 is built from 14 residues. Trimming took off 6 bases at V and 5 bases at J, with 15 bases between the two ends.

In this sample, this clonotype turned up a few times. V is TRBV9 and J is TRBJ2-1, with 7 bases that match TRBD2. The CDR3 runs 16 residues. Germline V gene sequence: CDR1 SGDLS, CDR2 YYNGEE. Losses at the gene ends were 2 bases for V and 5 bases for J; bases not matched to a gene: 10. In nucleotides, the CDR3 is TGTGCCAGCAGCGTCTCTGGGGGGGAGGTGAACAATGAGCAGTTCTTC. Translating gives CASSVSGGEVNNEQFF.

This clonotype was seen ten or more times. CDR3: CASSMDTLNFLAGNKETQYF. The CDR3 DNA is TGTGCCAGCAGCATGGACACCCTCAACTTCCTAGCGGGGAACAAAGAGACCCAGTACTTC. The V gene is TRBV12-3 or TRBV12-4, the J gene TRBJ2-5; TRBD2 matches at 9 bases. This CDR3 region has 20 residues. Unmatched junction bases numbered 23, after V lost 6 bases and J lost 3 bases.

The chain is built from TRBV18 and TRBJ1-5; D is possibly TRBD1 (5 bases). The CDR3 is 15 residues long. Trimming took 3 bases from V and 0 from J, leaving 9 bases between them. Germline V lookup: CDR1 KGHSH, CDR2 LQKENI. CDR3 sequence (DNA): TGTGCCAGCTCACCCCAGGGTCCTAGCAATCAGCCCCAGCATTTT. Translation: CASSPQGPSNQPQHF.

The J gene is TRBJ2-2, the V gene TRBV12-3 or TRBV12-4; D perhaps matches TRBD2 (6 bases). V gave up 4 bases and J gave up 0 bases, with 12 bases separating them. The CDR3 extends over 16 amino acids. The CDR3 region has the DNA TGTGCCAGCAGTTCCCCGGGACTCCCGAACACCGGGGAGCTGTTTTTT. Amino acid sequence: CASSSPGLPNTGELFF.

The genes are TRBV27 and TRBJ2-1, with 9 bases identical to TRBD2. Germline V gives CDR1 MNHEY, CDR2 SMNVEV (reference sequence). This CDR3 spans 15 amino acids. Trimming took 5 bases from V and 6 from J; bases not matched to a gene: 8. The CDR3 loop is CASSAPGLASNEQFF. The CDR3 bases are TGTGCCAGCAGTGCACCGGGACTAGCAAGCAATGAGCAGTTCTTC.

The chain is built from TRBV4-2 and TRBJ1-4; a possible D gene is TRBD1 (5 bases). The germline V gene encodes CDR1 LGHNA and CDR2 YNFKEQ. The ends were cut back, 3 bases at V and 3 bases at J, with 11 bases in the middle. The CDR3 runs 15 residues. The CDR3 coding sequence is TGTGCCAGCAGCCATGGGGACGATTCTAATGAAAAACTGTTTTTT. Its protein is CASSHGDDSNEKLFF.

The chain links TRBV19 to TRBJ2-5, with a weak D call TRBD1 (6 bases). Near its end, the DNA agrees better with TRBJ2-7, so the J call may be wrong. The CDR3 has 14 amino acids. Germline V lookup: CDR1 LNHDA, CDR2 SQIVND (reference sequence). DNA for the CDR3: TGTGCCAGTAGTATCCCGACAGGAACAAACGAGCAGTACTTC. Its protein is CASSIPTGTNEQYF.

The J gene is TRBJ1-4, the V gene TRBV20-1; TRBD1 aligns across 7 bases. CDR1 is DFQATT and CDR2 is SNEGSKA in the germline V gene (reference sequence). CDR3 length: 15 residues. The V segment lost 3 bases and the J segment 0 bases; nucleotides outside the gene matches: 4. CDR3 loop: CSASRQGATNEKLFF. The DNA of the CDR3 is TGCAGTGCTAGTCGTCAGGGGGCAACTAATGAAAAACTGTTTTTT.

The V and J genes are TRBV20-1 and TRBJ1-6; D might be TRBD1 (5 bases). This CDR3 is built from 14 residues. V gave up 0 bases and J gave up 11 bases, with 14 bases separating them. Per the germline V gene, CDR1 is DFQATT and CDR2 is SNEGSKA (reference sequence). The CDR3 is CSAREGGSNPPLHF. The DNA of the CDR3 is TGCAGTGCTAGAGAGGGGGGTAGTAACCCACCCCTCCACTTT.

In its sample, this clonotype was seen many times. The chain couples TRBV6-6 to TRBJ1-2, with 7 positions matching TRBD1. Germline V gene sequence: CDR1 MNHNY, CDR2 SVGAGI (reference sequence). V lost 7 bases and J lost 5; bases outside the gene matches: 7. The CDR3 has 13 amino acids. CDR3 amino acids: CASTAEGAYGYTF. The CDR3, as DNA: TGTGCCAGCACCGCGGAGGGGGCATATGGCTACACCTTC.

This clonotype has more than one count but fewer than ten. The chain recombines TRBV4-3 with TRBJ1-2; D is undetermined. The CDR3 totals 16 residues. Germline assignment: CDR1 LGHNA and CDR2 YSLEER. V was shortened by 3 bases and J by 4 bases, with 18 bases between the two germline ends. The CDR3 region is CASSHDTGRSLYGYTF. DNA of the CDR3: TGCGCCAGCAGCCACGATACCGGCAGGTCCCTCTATGGCTACACCTTC.

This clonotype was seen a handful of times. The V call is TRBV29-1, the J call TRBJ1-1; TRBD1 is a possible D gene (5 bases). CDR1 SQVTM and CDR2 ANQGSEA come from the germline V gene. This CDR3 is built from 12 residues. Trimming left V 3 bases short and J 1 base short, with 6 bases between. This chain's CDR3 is CSVETANTEAFF. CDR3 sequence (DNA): TGCAGCGTTGAGACAGCGAACACTGAAGCTTTCTTT.

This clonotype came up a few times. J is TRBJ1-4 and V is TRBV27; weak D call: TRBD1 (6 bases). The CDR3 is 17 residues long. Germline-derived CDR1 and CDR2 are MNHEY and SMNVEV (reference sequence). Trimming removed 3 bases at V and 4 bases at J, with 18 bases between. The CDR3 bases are TGTGCCAGCAGTTTGGGGAGGGGGGACACCAATAATGAAAAACTGTTTTTT. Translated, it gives CASSLGRGDTNNEKLFF.

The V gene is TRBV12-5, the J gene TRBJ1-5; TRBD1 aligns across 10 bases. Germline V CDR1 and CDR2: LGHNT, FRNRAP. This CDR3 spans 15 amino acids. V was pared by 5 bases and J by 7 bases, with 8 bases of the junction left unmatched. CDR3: CASGPSGTGVQPQHF. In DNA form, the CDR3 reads TGTGCTAGTGGTCCAAGCGGGACAGGGGTCCAGCCCCAGCATTTT. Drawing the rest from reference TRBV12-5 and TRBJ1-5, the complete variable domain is DARVTQTPRHKVTEMGQEVTMRCQPILGHNTVFWYRQTMMQGLELLAYFRNRAPLDDSGMPKDRFSAEMPDATLATLKIQPSEPRDSAVYFCASGPSGTGVQPQHFGDGTRLSIL.

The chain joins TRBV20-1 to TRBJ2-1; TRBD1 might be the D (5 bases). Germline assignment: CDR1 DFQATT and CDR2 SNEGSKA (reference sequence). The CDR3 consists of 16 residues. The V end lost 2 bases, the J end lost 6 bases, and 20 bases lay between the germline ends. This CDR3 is CSARRPTAPQGNEQFF. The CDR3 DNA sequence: TGCAGTGCTAGAAGGCCGACGGCCCCCCAGGGCAATGAGCAGTTCTTC.

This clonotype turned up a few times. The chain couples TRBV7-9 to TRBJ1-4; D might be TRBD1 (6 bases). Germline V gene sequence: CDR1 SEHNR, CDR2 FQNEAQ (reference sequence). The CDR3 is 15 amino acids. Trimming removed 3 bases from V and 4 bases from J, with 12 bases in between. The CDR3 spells CASSFDRNLNEKLFF. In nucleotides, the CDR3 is TGTGCCAGCAGCTTCGACAGGAACCTTAATGAAAAACTGTTTTTT. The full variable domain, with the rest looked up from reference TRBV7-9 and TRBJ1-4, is DTGVSQNPRHKITKRGQNVTFRCDPISEHNRLYWYRQTLGQGPEFLTYFQNEAQLEKSRLLSDRFSAERPKGSFSTLEIQRTEQGDSAMYLCASSFDRNLNEKLFFGSGTQLSVL.

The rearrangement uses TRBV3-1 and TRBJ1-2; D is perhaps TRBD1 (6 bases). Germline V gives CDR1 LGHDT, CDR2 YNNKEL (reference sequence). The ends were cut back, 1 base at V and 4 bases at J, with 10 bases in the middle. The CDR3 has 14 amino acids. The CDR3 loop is CASSQAGQTYGYTF. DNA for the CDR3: TGTGCCAGCAGCCAAGCCGGACAGACCTATGGCTACACCTTC.

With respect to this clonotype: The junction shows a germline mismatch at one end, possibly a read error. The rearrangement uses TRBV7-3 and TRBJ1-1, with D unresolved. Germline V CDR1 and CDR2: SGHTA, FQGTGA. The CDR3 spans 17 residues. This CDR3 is CASRLIFLAESNTEAFF. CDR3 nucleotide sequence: TGTGCCAGCAGGTTAATATTCCTGGCAGAGTCGAACACTGAAGCTTTCTTT.

The CDR3 spells CASSAMNEQFF. The CDR3 DNA follows: TGTGCCAGCAGCGCTATGAATGAGCAGTTCTTC. This sequence joins TRBV7-2 and TRBJ2-1; D remains ambiguous. Trimming stripped 5 bases from V and 7 bases from J, with 6 bases between. CDR1 and CDR2 (germline): SGHTA, FQGNSA. This CDR3 region has 11 residues.

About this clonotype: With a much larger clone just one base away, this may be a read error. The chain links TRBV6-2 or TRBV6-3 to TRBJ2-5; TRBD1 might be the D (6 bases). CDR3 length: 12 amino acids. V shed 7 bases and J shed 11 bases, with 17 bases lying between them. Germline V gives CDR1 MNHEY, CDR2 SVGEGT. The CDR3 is CASTGTLNEQYF. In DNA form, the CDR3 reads TGTGCCAGCACCGGGACACTCAATGAGCAGTACTTC.

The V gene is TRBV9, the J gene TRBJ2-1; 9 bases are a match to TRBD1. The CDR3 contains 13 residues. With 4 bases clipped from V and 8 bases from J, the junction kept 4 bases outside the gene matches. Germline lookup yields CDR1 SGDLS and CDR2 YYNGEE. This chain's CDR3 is CASSTTGGYEQFF. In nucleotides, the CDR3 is TGTGCCAGCAGCACCACAGGGGGCTATGAGCAGTTCTTC.

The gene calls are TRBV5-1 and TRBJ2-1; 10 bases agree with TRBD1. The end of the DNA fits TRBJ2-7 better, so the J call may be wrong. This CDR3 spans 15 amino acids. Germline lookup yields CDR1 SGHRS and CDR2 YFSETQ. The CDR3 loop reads CASSRGTGDYNEQYF. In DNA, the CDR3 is TGCGCCAGCAGCCGGGGGACAGGGGACTACAATGAGCAGTACTTC.

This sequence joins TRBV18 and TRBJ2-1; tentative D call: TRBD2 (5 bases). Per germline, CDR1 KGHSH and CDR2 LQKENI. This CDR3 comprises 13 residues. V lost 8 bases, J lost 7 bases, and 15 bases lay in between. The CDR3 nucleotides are TGTGCCAGCGCACTGCAACTAGATAATGAGCAGTTCTTC. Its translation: CASALQLDNEQFF.